This record looks at one T cell receptor beta chain sequence and its context. This clonotype has only a few counts. It has no known antigen specificity. No qualities accompany the bases; no much larger clone lies one base away. Donors were a few dozen systemically healthy Caucasian individuals from Russia aged roughly 6 to 95 years. Each donor gave 8 to 10 milliliters of peripheral blood, drawn into EDTA-treated Vacutainer tubes. PBMCs were isolated by Ficoll-Paque density-gradient centrifugation, with at least 7 million obtained per sample. Total RNA, at least 5 micrograms per sample, was extracted from PBMCs with Trizol reagent. The percentages of naive CD45RAhigh/CD27high T cells were determined by flow cytometry on a PBMC aliquot from every donor. The CDR3 runs 13 amino acids, cysteine and phenylalanine included. Solely the CDR3 DNA is kept, with 39 bases framed from the first base. The CDR1 and CDR2 encoded by the germline V gene are SGHTA and FQGNSA. The V end loses 1 base and the J end loses 6 bases, and a stretch of 7 bases separates them.

The sample is drawn from a study of blood T cells in healthy people across ages (dated by TCRdb to the mid-2010s). Regarding the complete study: In model experiments, roughly one uniquely barcoded TCR beta cDNA molecule per two T cells was captured by template switching. Four age groups were formed from the donors: young (average about 15 years), middle-aged (around 41), aged (approximately 60) and long-lived (about 80). To avoid experimental bias, donors of different ages were randomly spread across the sequencing lanes. The study measured age-related changes in TCR beta repertoire diversity using deep sequencing normalized with unique cDNA molecular identifiers. Using the same blood draw, the study looked at two additional independent replicas of 1 million unique cDNA reads for two donors, one aged 18 to 30 and the other aged 80 or older. The paper as a whole reports these results and caveats: Since profiling was done on bulk unsorted PBMCs, naive and antigen-experienced compartments could not be conclusively compared. Estimates of total diversity from one million sequenced T cells were regarded as lower bounds and underestimates. Because donor CMV infection status was unknown, age-related changes in expanded clonotypes were potentially confounded. As age increased, observed TCR beta diversity per million T cells dropped in a roughly linear way, and a significant reduction was already evident by age 40. Compared with the aged group, the long-lived group had more naive CD4+ T cells, fewer expanded clones and increased TCR diversity, suggesting age selection. Observed TCR beta diversity correlated strongly with the percentage of naive T cells measured by flow cytometry.

Receptor amplification or capture employed 5' RACE. A second PCR of about 7 to 12 cycles was run with a J-beta primer mix and a sample-barcoded 5' primer. A template-switch 5' adaptor carrying 12 random nucleotides introduced a unique molecular identifier onto each TCR beta cDNA molecule. Each sample yielded at least 2.5 million CDR3-containing paired-end reads. The Mint cDNA synthesis kit, primed by a TRBC-specific oligonucleotide, was used to synthesize first-strand cDNA from all RNA. Following uracil-DNA glycosylase treatment, all cDNA underwent a first 18-cycle PCR with the universal primers M1SS and BC2_uni_R. The paper's processing steps were these. Normalization of each sample was performed by random selection of 1 million high-quality reads, each carrying a distinct molecular identifier. Reads sharing molecular identifiers were discarded rather than binned into consensus sequences. MiTCR, set to a Q25 quality threshold and the strictest error-elimination algorithm, was used for CDR3 identification, clonotype clustering and error correction. A nonparametric unseen species model with Euler transformation was used to estimate a lower bound on total TCR beta diversity. The raw public reads went through TCRdb reprocessing: fastp at Q25, MiXCR clone calling, in-frame beta chains kept. Records with the same CDR3 protein are collapsed into one entry carrying the most frequent genes and DNA. These V and J calls rely on TCRdb rather than the paper's analysis. Here the sample has over 1,500,000 distinct CDR3 sequences; about two fifths occur a single time. The leading ten clones occupy 23% of the sample.

The sequence joins TRBV7-2 to TRBJ2-4, with no confidently assigned D gene. This TCR was sampled from a human donor in good health. Input material: blood. Here is the DNA: TGTGCCAGCAGCTTAGTTGAAGGAAACATTCAGTACTTC. Its protein reads: CASSLVEGNIQYF.